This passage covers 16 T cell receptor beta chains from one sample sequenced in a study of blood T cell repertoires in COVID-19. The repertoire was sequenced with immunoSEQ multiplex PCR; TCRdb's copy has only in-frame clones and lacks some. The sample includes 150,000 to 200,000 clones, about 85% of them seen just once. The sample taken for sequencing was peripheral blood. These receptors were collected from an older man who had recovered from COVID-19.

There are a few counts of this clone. CDR3 amino acids: CASRRTSGTDTQYF. CDR3 DNA: TGTGCCAGCAGAAGGACTAGCGGCACAGATACGCAGTATTTT. This chain joins TRBV6-5 and TRBJ2-3; 9 nucleotides line up with TRBD2. The CDR3 runs 14 residues. Germline CDR1 MNHEY, CDR2 SVGAGI. V lost 6 bases, J lost 1 base, and 2 bases stayed unmatched.

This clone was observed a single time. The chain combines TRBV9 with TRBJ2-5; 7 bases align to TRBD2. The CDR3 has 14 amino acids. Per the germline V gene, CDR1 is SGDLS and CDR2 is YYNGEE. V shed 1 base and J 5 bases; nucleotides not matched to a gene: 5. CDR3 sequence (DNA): TGTGCCAGCAGCGTACGTAGGGAGGGGGAGACCCAGTACTTC. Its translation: CASSVRREGETQYF.

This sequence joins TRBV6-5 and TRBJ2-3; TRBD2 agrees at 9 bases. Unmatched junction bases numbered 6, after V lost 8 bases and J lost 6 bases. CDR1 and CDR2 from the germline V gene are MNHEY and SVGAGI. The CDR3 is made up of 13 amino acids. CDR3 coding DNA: TGTGCCAGCCTCCTAGCGGGATCTGATACGCAGTATTTT. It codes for CASLLAGSDTQYF.

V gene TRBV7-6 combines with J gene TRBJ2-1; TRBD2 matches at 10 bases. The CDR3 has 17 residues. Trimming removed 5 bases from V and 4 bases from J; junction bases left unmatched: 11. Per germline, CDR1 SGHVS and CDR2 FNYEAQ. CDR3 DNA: TGTGCCAGCAGCCCGCCCCCCGGGACTAGCGATTACAATGAGCAGTTCTTC. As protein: CASSPPPGTSDYNEQFF.

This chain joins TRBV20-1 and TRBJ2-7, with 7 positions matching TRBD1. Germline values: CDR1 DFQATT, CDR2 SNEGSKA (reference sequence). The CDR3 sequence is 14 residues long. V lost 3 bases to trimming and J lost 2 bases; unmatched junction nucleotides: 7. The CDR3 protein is CSASVGTVTYEQYF. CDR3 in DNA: TGCAGTGCTAGTGTTGGGACAGTGACCTACGAGCAGTACTTC.

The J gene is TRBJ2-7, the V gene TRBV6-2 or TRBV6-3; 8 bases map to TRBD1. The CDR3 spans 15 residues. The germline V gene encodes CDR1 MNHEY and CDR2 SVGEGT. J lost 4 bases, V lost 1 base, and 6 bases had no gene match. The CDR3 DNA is TGTGCCAGCAGTTACTATCGGCAGGGGGCTTACGAGCAGTACTTC. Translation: CASSYYRQGAYEQYF.

The CDR3 sequence: CASSYSRQGAAAFF. CDR3 in DNA: TGTGCCAGCAGTTACTCGAGACAGGGGGCTGCAGCTTTCTTT. V and J are TRBV6-6 and TRBJ1-1; 10 bases are a match to TRBD1. The CDR3 runs to 14 residues. The V segment lost 0 bases and the J segment 10 bases; nucleotides outside the gene matches: 5. Germline V lookup: CDR1 MNHNY, CDR2 SVGAGI (reference sequence).

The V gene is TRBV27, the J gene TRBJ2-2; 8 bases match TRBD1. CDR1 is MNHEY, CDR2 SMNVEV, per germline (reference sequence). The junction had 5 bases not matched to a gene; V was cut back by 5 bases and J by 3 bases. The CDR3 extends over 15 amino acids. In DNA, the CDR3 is TGTGCCAGCAGTATCCAGGGGGCCGACACCGGGGAGCTGTTTTTT. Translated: CASSIQGADTGELFF.

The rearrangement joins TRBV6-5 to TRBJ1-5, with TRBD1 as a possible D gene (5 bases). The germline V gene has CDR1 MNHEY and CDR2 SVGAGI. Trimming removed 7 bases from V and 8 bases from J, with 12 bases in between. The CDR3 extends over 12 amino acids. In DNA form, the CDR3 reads TGTGCCAGCAACAGGCCCGAGGAGCCCCAGCATTTT. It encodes CASNRPEEPQHF.

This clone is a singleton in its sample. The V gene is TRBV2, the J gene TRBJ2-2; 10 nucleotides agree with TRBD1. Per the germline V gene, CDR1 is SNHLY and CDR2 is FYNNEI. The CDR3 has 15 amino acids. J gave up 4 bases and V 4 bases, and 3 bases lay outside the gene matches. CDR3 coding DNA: TGTGCCAGCAGTGCCGGACAGGGGGGCACCGGGGAGCTGTTTTTT. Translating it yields CASSAGQGGTGELFF.

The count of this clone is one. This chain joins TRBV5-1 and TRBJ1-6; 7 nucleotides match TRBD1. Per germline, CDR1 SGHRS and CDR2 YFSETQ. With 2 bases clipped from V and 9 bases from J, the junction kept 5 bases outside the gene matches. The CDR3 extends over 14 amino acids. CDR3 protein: CASSLQGSFSPLHF. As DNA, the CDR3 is TGCGCCAGCAGCTTACAGGGGTCTTTTTCACCCCTCCACTTT.

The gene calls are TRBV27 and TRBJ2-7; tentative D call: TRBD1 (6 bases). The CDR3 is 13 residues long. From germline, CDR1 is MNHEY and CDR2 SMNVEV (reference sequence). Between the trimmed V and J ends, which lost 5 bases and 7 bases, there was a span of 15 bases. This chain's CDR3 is CASSPSGQLEQYF. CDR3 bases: TGTGCCAGCAGTCCGTCCGGACAGCTTGAGCAGTACTTC.

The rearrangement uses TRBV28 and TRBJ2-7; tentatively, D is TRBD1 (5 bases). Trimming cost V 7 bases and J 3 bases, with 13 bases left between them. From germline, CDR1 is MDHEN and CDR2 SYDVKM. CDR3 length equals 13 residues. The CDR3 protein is CASIDSVSYEQYF. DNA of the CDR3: TGTGCCAGCATAGACAGTGTTAGCTACGAGCAGTACTTC.

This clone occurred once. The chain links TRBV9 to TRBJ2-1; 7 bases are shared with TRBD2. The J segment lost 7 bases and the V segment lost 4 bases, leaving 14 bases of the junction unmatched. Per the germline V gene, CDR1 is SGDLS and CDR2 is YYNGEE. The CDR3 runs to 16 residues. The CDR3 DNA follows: TGTGCCAGCAGCTTCCCGGCGGCTAGCGGTGGGAATGAGCAGTTCTTC. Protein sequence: CASSFPAASGGNEQFF.

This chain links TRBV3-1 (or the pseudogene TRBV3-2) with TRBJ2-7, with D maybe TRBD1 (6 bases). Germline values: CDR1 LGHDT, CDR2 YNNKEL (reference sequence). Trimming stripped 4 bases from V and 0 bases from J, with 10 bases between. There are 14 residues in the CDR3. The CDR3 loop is CASSRDTSSYEQYF. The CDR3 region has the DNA TGTGCCAGCAGCCGGGACACCAGCTCCTACGAGCAGTACTTC.

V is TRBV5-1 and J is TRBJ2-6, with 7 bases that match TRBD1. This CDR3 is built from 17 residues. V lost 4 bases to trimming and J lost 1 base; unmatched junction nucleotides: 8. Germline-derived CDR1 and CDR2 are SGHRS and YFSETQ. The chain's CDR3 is CASSPPATGSGANVLTF. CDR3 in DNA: TGCGCCAGCAGCCCCCCAGCGACAGGGTCTGGGGCCAACGTCCTGACTTTC.